This is a list of T cell receptor beta chains from one sample in a study of T cell changes during pregnancy in multiple sclerosis. This table comes from immunoSEQ multiplex PCR, and its TCRdb copy is limited to in-frame clones, with some not included. Altogether tens of thousands of clones are present, about 87% being singletons, with the ten largest covering 1% to 1.5%. Sequenced here: CD4+ T cells from peripheral blood mononuclear cells, sampled in the second trimester of pregnancy. Source of these receptors: a female donor with multiple sclerosis, enrolled in a pregnancy study. The conserved cysteine and the conserved F or W are not part of the CDR3 here. D genes are given only for firm matches. The size field is filled for only some rows; it gives once, few, many or a size class.

abundance,j_gene,v_gene,d_gene,CDR3aa
-,TRBJ2-1,TRBV7-2,-,ASSLRQGLGYNEQF
once,TRBJ2-5,TRBV5-1,TRBD1,ASSLGQGTGYQETQY
-,TRBJ2-4,TRBV10-3,TRBD2,AISKTSGRAGENIQY
medium-sized,TRBJ2-5,TRBV18,-,ASSPLYQETQY
-,TRBJ1-1,TRBV2,TRBD1,ASNTGGANTEAF
-,TRBJ2-1,TRBV13,TRBD2,ASSSTSGSASSYNEQF
-,TRBJ2-3,TRBV5-1,-,ASSDSGFSTDTQY
-,TRBJ2-5,TRBV11-3,-,ASSPGGPGGTQY
-,TRBJ2-1,TRBV9,-,ASSVVSGRTSYNEQF
-,TRBJ2-1,TRBV9,-,ASSVGGTYNEQF
-,TRBJ2-2,TRBV2,-,ASSRGLDTGELF
once,TRBJ2-7,TRBV5-1,TRBD2,ASSPSGTSGPRAYEQY
-,TRBJ1-2,TRBV6-1,-,ASSQNIQGSNGYT
-,TRBJ1-3,TRBV6-1,-,ASSGPRTESGNTIY
-,TRBJ2-4,TRBV27,-,ASSLSGARAKNIQY
-,TRBJ2-3,TRBV27,TRBD2,ASSLAQRGGTDTQY
few,TRBJ1-1,TRBV6-6,TRBD1,ASRPGQGARTEAF
once,TRBJ1-1,TRBV5-1,-,ASSLAGRGIGSNTEAF
-,TRBJ1-1,TRBV9,-,ASSVAALNTEAF
-,TRBJ2-1,TRBV19,TRBD1,ASGRQGGAYNEQF
-,TRBJ1-2,TRBV28,TRBD1,ASSPGTGPANYGYT
-,TRBJ2-5,TRBV11-1,-,ASSFGGGPAQETQY
-,TRBJ2-3,TRBV18,TRBD1,ASSPPRDRGTDTQY
-,TRBJ1-2,TRBV9,-,ASSVGGTGGVTYGYT
-,TRBJ1-4,TRBV7-8,TRBD1,ASSLQGIREKLF
-,TRBJ2-1,TRBV29-1,TRBD2,SSGLAGGPNEQF
-,TRBJ2-2,TRBV5-1,TRBD1,ASSSGAGGVTGELF
-,TRBJ2-1,TRBV7-8,TRBD2,ASRGLGSYNEQF
-,TRBJ2-7,TRBV27,TRBD2,ASSFFGLAAYEQY
-,TRBJ2-1,TRBV7-9,TRBD2,ASSLATSGRSNEQF
-,TRBJ1-2,TRBV27,TRBD1,ASSLYSRTGIGGYT
-,TRBJ2-3,TRBV7-2,-,ASSLEFQGISTDTQY
-,TRBJ1-5,TRBV18,TRBD1,ASSPRDRGSNQPQH
once,TRBJ2-1,TRBV9,-,ASSVTSYNEQF
-,TRBJ2-7,TRBV6-6,-,ASHLVGGEQY
-,TRBJ2-4,TRBV6-6,TRBD2,ASSYSASGSIDIQY
-,TRBJ2-5,TRBV30,-,AWGQQETQY
-,TRBJ2-7,TRBV21-1,-,ASSKPRDRSSYEQY
-,TRBJ2-3,TRBV6-1,-,ASRVPGLSTDTQY
-,TRBJ2-7,TRBV21-1,-,ASSPTSGRYEQY
-,TRBJ1-5,TRBV19,TRBD1,ASSIGRQGNQPQH
-,TRBJ2-5,TRBV11-2,-,ASSAGQTQETQY
-,TRBJ2-1,TRBV5-1,-,ASSLDASSYNEQF
-,TRBJ1-1,TRBV20-1,-,SARGQWKAF
once,TRBJ1-2,TRBV27,TRBD1,ASRRQGFNYGYT
-,TRBJ2-7,TRBV27,TRBD1,ASREARQGYEQY
-,TRBJ1-1,TRBV4-3,TRBD1,ASSQGTGDTEAF
once,TRBJ1-1,TRBV10-3,-,AISESTQGVWVRNTEAF
-,TRBJ1-6,TRBV7-9,-,ASSEGRLGATRDNSPLH
-,TRBJ2-7,TRBV6-1,TRBD1,ASSSQTGSYEQY
once,TRBJ2-1,TRBV27,TRBD1,ASSDFRQGANNEQF
-,TRBJ1-1,TRBV5-6,TRBD1,ASSLGGRGNTEAF
-,TRBJ2-7,TRBV19,TRBD2,ASSDRSSGNDEQY
few,TRBJ1-5,TRBV7-9,TRBD1,ASSYTSGTVYSNQPQH
-,TRBJ1-1,TRBV7-2,-,ASSLAPGPRRAF